A selection of T cell receptor beta chains follows, all from one sample in a study of T cell responses to AZD1222 COVID-19 vaccine. Generated by immunoSEQ multiplex PCR, the TCRdb table keeps only in-frame clones and is missing some. The repertoire consists of roughly 190,000 clones, with 80% to 95% occurring once and the leading ten covering approximately 3.4%. Sequenced here: peripheral blood, sampled 28 days after the second AZD1222 dose. These receptors were obtained from an adult who received the AZD1222 COVID-19 vaccine. CDR3s include the opening cysteine and the closing phenylalanine or tryptophan. A D gene is named only where the DNA matches it firmly. Some rows have no size entry. The others give once, few or many, or a class for an expanded clone.

j_call clone_size d_call v_call cdr3_aa cdr3_nt
TRBJ2-7 . TRBD1 TRBV5-1 CASSLGQGYGYEQYF TGCGCCAGCAGCTTGGGACAGGGTTATGGATACGAGCAGTACTTC
TRBJ2-5 . . TRBV16 CASSFQGYRETQYF TGTGCCAGCAGCTTCCAGGGGTACAGAGAGACCCAGTACTTC
TRBJ1-1 . . TRBV7-3 CASSRATNTEAFF TGTGCCAGCAGCCGAGCCACTAACACTGAAGCTTTCTTT
TRBJ1-2 . . TRBV5-4 CASSIGSRGGKGYIGYTF TGTGCCAGCAGCATTGGCAGTAGGGGGGGAAAGGGCTATATTGGCTACACCTTC
TRBJ2-1 . . TRBV6-5 CASSDGTGLLNEQFF TGTGCCAGCAGCGATGGGACGGGACTTTTGAATGAGCAGTTCTTC
TRBJ1-3 . . TRBV28 CASSPGAEFSGNTIYF TGTGCCAGCTCCCCGGGAGCCGAGTTCTCTGGAAACACCATATATTTT
TRBJ2-1 . . TRBV28 CASSPRWHEQFF TGTGCCTCCTCCCCTCGGTGGCATGAGCAGTTCTTC
TRBJ1-6 . . TRBV3-1/TRBV3-2 CASSQVGGNSPLHF TGTGCCAGCAGCCAAGTGGGCGGGAATTCACCCCTCCACTTT
TRBJ2-1 . . TRBV10-3 CAITSRTLGYNEQFF TGTGCCATCACTTCTAGGACACTGGGGTACAATGAGCAGTTCTTC
TRBJ2-1 . TRBD2 TRBV7-9 CASSLDTTSGYNEQFF TGTGCCAGCAGCTTAGATACGACTAGCGGTTACAATGAGCAGTTCTTC
TRBJ1-2 . TRBD1 TRBV7-2 CASSDRVNYGYTF TGTGCCAGCAGCGACAGGGTTAACTATGGCTACACCTTC
TRBJ2-7 . TRBD1 TRBV7-2 CASSSDRTYEQYF TGTGCCAGCAGCTCGGACAGGACCTACGAGCAGTACTTC
TRBJ1-5 . . TRBV3-1/TRBV3-2 CASSQGTYSNQPQHF TGTGCCAGCAGCCAAGGGACATATAGCAATCAGCCCCAGCATTTT
TRBJ1-2 . . TRBV28 CASSPPGRPAKGYTF TGTGCCAGCAGTCCACCGGGACGGCCCGCTAAAGGCTACACCTTC
TRBJ2-5 once . TRBV6-6 CATQNREGRETQYF TGTGCCACCCAAAACAGGGAGGGCCGGGAGACCCAGTACTTC
TRBJ2-1 . TRBD2 TRBV24-1 CATSGVLAGRSSYNEQFF TGTGCCACCAGTGGGGTCCTAGCGGGTCGTAGCTCCTACAATGAGCAGTTCTTC
TRBJ2-7 . TRBD1 TRBV29-1 CSVATGGTTYEQYF TGCAGCGTTGCTACAGGGGGGACCACCTACGAGCAGTACTTC
TRBJ2-7 . TRBD1 TRBV16 CASSQYPGQGGLAVSYEQYF TGTGCCAGCAGCCAATATCCGGGACAGGGGGGACTAGCTGTCTCCTACGAGCAGTACTTC
TRBJ2-2 . TRBD2 TRBV7-8 CASSSRLAGVNTGELFF TGTGCCAGCAGCTCACGACTAGCGGGAGTGAACACCGGGGAGCTGTTTTTT
TRBJ2-7 . TRBD2 TRBV15 CATSDSGSAYEQYF TGTGCCACCAGCGATAGCGGGAGCGCCTACGAGCAGTACTTC
TRBJ1-1 . . TRBV30 CAWSVSGGRKAFF TGTGCCTGGAGTGTAAGTGGCGGTCGTAAAGCTTTCTTT
TRBJ2-2 . . TRBV10-3 CAISEGLLELNTGELFF TGTGCCATCAGTGAAGGGCTACTAGAATTAAACACCGGGGAGCTGTTTTTT
TRBJ1-5 . . TRBV5-1 CASSLGGGGQSNQPQHF TGCGCCAGCAGCTTGGGAGGGGGAGGCCAGAGCAATCAGCCCCAGCATTTT
TRBJ1-6 . . TRBV12-3/TRBV12-4 CASRESGSSPLHF TGTGCCAGCAGGGAATCAGGGAGTTCACCCCTCCACTTT
TRBJ1-4 . . TRBV28 CASSLIGLNEKLFF TGTGCCAGCAGTTTAATAGGGCTTAATGAAAAACTGTTTTTT
TRBJ1-1 once . TRBV29-1 CSVRPGQRGDEAFF TGCAGCGTCAGACCGGGACAAAGGGGGGATGAAGCTTTCTTT
TRBJ1-5 . . TRBV21-1 CASSKGLGRGLSNQPQHF TGTGCCAGCAGCAAAGGGTTAGGCAGGGGGCTTAGCAATCAGCCCCAGCATTTT
TRBJ2-3 . . TRBV10-1 CASGTREGDTQYF TGCGCCAGCGGAACTAGAGAGGGAGATACGCAGTATTTT
TRBJ2-1 . . TRBV6-4 CASSGGNEQFF TGTGCCAGCAGTGGGGGGAATGAGCAGTTCTTC
TRBJ2-1 . TRBD2 TRBV3-1/TRBV3-2 CASSSLAGVGNEQFF TGTGCCAGCAGCTCCCTAGCGGGAGTCGGCAATGAGCAGTTCTTC
TRBJ1-6 once . TRBV4-1 CASSQDFTDSSPLHF TGCGCCAGCAGCCAAGATTTCACGGATAGTTCACCCCTCCACTTT
TRBJ1-4 . . TRBV11-2 CASSRPGPMGEKLFF TGTGCCAGCAGCCGTCCTGGGCCTATGGGTGAAAAACTGTTTTTT
TRBJ2-1 . TRBD2 TRBV7-3 CASSLTLATGGGGNEQFF TGTGCCAGCAGCTTAACTCTGGCGACGGGAGGTGGTGGCAATGAGCAGTTCTTC
TRBJ1-2 . . TRBV3-1/TRBV3-2 CASSQERVYGYTF TGTGCCAGCAGCCAAGAGAGGGTATATGGCTACACCTTC
TRBJ1-5 . . TRBV4-2 CASSGDGGSGQPQHF TGTGCCAGCAGCGGTGATGGGGGGTCGGGTCAGCCCCAGCATTTT
TRBJ2-1 . . TRBV11-2 CASIRAGSNEQFF TGTGCCAGCATCCGCGCGGGGTCCAATGAGCAGTTCTTC
TRBJ2-2 . . TRBV28 CASSPWGSQPGELFF TGTGCCAGCAGTCCCTGGGGGTCCCAGCCCGGGGAGCTGTTTTTT
TRBJ1-1 many TRBD1 TRBV9 CASSVGTGGSEAFF TGTGCCAGCAGCGTAGGGACAGGGGGGTCTGAAGCTTTCTTT
TRBJ2-7 . . TRBV6-1 CASSEQGSYEQYF TGTGCCAGCAGTGAACAGGGATCCTACGAGCAGTACTTC
TRBJ1-5 few . TRBV19 CASSTPGLSLRPGNQPQHF TGTGCCAGTAGTACTCCGGGCCTCTCGCTCCGACCCGGCAATCAGCCCCAGCATTTT
TRBJ2-1 . . TRBV11-3 CASSLGVRTSGDEQFF TGTGCCAGCAGCTTAGGTGTGCGAACCTCCGGCGATGAGCAGTTCTTC